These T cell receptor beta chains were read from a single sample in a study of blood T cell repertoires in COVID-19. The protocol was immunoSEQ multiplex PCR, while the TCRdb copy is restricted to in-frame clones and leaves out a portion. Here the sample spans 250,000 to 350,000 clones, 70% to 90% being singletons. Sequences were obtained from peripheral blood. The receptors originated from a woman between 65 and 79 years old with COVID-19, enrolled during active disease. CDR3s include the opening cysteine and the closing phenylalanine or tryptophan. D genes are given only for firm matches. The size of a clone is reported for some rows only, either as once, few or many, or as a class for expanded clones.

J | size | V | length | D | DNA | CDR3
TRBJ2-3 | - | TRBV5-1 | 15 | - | TGCGCCAGCAGCCCCGCCCGGACTACCACAGATACGCAGTATTTT | CASSPARTTTDTQYF
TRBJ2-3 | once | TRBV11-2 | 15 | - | TGTGCCAGCAGCTTAGAGGGGCGCGACTTAGATACGCAGTATTTT | CASSLEGRDLDTQYF
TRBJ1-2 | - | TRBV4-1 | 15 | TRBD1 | TGCGCCAGCAGCCAAGGAACAGGGGCCGTTACGGGCTACACCTTC | CASSQGTGAVTGYTF
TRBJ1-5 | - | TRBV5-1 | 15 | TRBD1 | TGCGCCAGCAGCTCGACAGGGGGCGGCAATCAGCCCCAGCATTTT | CASSSTGGGNQPQHF
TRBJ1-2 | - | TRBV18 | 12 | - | TGTGCCAGCTCCCCCGGGAGCTATGGCTACACCTTC | CASSPGSYGYTF
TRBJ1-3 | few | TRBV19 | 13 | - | TGTGCCTGTAGGGGCCACTCTGGAAACACCATATATTTT | CACRGHSGNTIYF
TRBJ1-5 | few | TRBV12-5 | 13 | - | TGTGCTAGTGGTTTGGAGGCGGGTCAGCCCCAGCATTTT | CASGLEAGQPQHF
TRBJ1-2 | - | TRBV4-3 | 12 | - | TGCGCCAGCAGCGCAGGGGCCTATGGCTACACCTTC | CASSAGAYGYTF
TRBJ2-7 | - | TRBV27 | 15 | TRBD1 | TGTGCCAGCAGCCCTAGGACAGGGACGCACTACGAGCAGTACTTC | CASSPRTGTHYEQYF
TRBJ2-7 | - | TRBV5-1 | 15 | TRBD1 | TGCGCCAGCAGCTTGGGGACAGGGGTTACCTACGAGCAGTACTTC | CASSLGTGVTYEQYF
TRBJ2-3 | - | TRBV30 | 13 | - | TGTGCCTGGGGCCTGATCGGGGCAGATACGCAGTATTTT | CAWGLIGADTQYF
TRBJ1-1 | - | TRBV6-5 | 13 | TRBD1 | TGTGCCAGCAGACAGGGGGCGCTCACTGAAGCTTTCTTT | CASRQGALTEAFF
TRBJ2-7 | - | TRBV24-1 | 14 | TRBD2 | TGTGCCACCAGTGACCGTGGGGGACTAAACGAGCAGTACTTC | CATSDRGGLNEQYF
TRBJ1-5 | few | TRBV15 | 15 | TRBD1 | TGTGCCACCAGCTCAAGTCAGGGGGCTTCTCAGCCCCAGCATTTT | CATSSSQGASQPQHF
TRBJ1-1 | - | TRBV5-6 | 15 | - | TGTGCCAGCAGCGCCCCCGGGACATTGAACACTGAAGCTTTCTTT | CASSAPGTLNTEAFF
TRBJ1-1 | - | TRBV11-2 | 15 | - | TGTGCCAGCAGGCCGGTTCAGGGTCTCTACACTGAAGCTTTCTTT | CASRPVQGLYTEAFF
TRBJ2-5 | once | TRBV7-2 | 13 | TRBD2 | TGTGCCAGCAGCTTCTCGGGGGGGGAGACCCAGTACTTC | CASSFSGGETQYF
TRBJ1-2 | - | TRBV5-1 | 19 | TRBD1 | TGCGCCAGCAGCTTGGTGAGCGGGACAGGGGGGGCAGCTAACTATGGCTACACCTTC | CASSLVSGTGGAANYGYTF
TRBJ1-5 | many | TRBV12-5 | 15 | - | TGTGCTAGTGTCAAGACCGGGCTGGGAGGGCAGCCCCAGCATTTT | CASVKTGLGGQPQHF
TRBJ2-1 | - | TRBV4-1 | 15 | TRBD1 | TGCGCCAGCAGCCAAGATAGGGGGCCCTACAATGAGCAGTTCTTC | CASSQDRGPYNEQFF
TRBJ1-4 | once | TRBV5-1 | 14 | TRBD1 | TGCGCCAGCAGCACAACAGGGGGCGGTGAAAAACTGTTTTTT | CASSTTGGGEKLFF
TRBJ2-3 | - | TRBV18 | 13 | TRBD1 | TGTGCCAGCTTACAGGGGGGCACAGATACGCAGTATTTT | CASLQGGTDTQYF
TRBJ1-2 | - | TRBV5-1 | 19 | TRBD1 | TGCGCCAGCAGCGTAGTACCGGGACAGGTAAGTACCCTACGCTATGGCTACACCTTC | CASSVVPGQVSTLRYGYTF
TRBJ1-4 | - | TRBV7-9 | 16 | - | TGTGCCAGCAGTTCTACCCCGCGCTCAACTAATGAAAAACTGTTTTTT | CASSSTPRSTNEKLFF
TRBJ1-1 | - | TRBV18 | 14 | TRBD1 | TGTGCCAGCTCACTCCGGGACAGTCCAACTGAAGCTTTCTTT | CASSLRDSPTEAFF
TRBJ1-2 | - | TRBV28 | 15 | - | TGTGCCAGCAGTTCGCGTGCCCTCGGGTACTATGGCTACACCTTC | CASSSRALGYYGYTF
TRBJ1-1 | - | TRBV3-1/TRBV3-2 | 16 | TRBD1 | TGTGCCAGCAGCCAAGGCCGTAGGACAGGGGACACTGAAGCTTTCTTT | CASSQGRRTGDTEAFF
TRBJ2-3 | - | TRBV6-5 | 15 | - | TGTGCCAGCCGGGGGGCGGGGTCGGGAACAGATACGCAGTATTTT | CASRGAGSGTDTQYF
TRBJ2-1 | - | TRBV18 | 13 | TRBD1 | TGTGCCAGCTCACGGGACAGGGATAATGAGCAGTTCTTC | CASSRDRDNEQFF
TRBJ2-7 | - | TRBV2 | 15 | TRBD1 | TGTGCCAGCAGTGAATTCGGACAGGGGACCTACGAGCAGTACTTC | CASSEFGQGTYEQYF
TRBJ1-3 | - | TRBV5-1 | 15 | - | TGCGCCAGCAGCTTGGCGGGGTCCTCTGGAAACACCATATATTTT | CASSLAGSSGNTIYF
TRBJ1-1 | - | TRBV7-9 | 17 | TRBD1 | TGTGCCAGCAGCCCGTCCCGGGACAGGCGACTTAACACTGAAGCTTTCTTT | CASSPSRDRRLNTEAFF
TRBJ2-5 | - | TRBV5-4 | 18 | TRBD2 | TGTGCCAGCAGCCCTCCGGGCGGGGGGGCGCTGGTTGGGGAGACCCAGTACTTC | CASSPPGGGALVGETQYF
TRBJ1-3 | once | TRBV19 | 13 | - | TGTGCCAGTATGCCAGGGGTTGGAAACACCATATATTTT | CASMPGVGNTIYF
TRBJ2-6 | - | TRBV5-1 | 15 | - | TGCGCCAGCAGCCCCACAGGGACCGGGGCCAACGTCCTGACTTTC | CASSPTGTGANVLTF
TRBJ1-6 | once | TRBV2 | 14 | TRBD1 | TGTGCCAGCAGGGGGACAGCTAATAATTCACCCCTCCACTTT | CASRGTANNSPLHF
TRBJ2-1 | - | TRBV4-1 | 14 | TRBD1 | TGCGCCAGCAGCCAGCAGGACAGGGATAATGAGCAGTTCTTC | CASSQQDRDNEQFF
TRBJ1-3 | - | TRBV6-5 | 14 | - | TGTGCCAGCAGTACGGGACTCCGAGGAAACACCATATATTTT | CASSTGLRGNTIYF
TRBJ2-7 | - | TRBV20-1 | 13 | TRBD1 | TGCAGTGCTAGTTGGGACAGGGTGTGGGAGCAGTACTTC | CSASWDRVWEQYF
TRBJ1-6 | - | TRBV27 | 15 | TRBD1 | TGTGCCAGCAGTTCAGGGGGCTACAGGGAATCACCCCTCCACTTT | CASSSGGYRESPLHF
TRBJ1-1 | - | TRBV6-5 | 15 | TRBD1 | TGTGCCAGCATGGTATTACAGGGGGCGGGGACTGAAGCTTTCTTT | CASMVLQGAGTEAFF
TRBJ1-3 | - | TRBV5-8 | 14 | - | TGTGCCAGCAGCCCCGGAGGGACTGGAAACACCATATATTTT | CASSPGGTGNTIYF
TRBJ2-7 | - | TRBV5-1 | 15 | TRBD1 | TGCGCCAGCAGCTTGACGGGACAGGGAGCCTACGAGCAGTACTTC | CASSLTGQGAYEQYF
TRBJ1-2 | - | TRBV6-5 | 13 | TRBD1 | TGTGCCAGCAGACGACAGGGGGCGGGCGGCTACACCTTC | CASRRQGAGGYTF
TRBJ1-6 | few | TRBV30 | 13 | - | TGTGCCTGGAGTGGTCAGAATAATTCACCCCTCCACTTT | CAWSGQNNSPLHF